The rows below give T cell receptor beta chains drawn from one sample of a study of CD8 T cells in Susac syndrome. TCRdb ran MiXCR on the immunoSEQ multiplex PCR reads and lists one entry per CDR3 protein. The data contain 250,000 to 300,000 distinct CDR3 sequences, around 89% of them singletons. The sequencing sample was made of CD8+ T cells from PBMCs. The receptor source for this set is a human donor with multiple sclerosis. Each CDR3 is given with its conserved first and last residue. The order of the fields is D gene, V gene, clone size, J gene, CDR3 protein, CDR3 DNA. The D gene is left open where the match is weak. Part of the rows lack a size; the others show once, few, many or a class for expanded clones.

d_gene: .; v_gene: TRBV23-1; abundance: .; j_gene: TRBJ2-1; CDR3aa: CASSSMDEQFF; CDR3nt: TGCGCCAGCAGCTCAATGGATGAGCAGTTCTTC
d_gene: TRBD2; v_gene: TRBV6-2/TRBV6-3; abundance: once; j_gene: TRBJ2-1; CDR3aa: CASSYSLIAGGDNEQFF; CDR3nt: TGTGCCAGCAGTTACTCCCTGATTGCGGGAGGGGACAATGAGCAGTTCTTC
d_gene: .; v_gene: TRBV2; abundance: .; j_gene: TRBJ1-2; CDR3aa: CASTTGLYGYTF; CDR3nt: TGTGCCAGCACTACAGGGCTTTATGGCTACACCTTC
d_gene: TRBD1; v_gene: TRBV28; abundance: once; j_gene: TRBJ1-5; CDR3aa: CASTSTGADNQPQHF; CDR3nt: TGTGCCAGCACCTCGACAGGGGCAGACAATCAGCCCCAGCATTTT
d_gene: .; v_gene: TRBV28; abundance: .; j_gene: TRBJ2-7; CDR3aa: CASSLAGREYEQYF; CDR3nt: TGTGCCAGCAGTTTAGCCGGCAGGGAGTACGAGCAGTACTTC
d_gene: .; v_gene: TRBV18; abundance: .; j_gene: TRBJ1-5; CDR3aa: CASSPPGSNQPQHF; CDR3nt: TGTGCCAGCTCACCCCCGGGCAGCAATCAGCCCCAGCATTTT
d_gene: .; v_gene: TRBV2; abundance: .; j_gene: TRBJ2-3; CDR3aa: CASSEFGRATDTQYF; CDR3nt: TGTGCCAGCAGTGAGTTTGGGCGGGCCACAGATACGCAGTATTTT
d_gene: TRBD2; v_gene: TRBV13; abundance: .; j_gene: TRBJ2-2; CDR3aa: CASSSRGSGLATGELFF; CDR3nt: TGTGCCAGCAGCTCCCGGGGTTCGGGACTAGCAACCGGGGAGCTGTTTTTT
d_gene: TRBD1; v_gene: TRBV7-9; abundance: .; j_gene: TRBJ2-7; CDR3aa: CASSPIGRTGEDEQYF; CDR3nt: TGTGCCAGCAGCCCGATAGGACGGACAGGGGAAGACGAGCAGTACTTC
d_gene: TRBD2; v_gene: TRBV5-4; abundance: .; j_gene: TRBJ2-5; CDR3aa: CASSKTSGNGETQYF; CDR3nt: TGTGCCAGCAGCAAGACTAGCGGAAATGGGGAGACCCAGTACTTC
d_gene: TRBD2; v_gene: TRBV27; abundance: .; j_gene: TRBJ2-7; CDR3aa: CASSQATSGSEQYF; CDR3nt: TGTGCCAGCAGCCAGGCGACTAGCGGGAGCGAGCAGTACTTC
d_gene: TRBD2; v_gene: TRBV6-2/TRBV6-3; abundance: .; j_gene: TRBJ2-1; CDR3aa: CASSYPSGTYNEQFF; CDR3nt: TGTGCCAGCAGTTACCCGAGCGGGACCTACAATGAGCAGTTCTTC
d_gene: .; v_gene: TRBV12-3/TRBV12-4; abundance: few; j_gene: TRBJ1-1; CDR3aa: CASSEGTVNTEAFF; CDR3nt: TGTGCCAGCAGTGAAGGGACGGTCAACACTGAAGCTTTCTTT
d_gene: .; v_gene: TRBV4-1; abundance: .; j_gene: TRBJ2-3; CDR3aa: CASSQDAAAVWVTQYF; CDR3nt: TGCGCCAGCAGCCAAGATGCGGCGGCGGTCTGGGTTACGCAGTATTTT
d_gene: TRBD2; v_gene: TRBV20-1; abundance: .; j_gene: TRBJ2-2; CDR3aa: CSAKLAGADTGELFF; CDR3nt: TGCAGTGCTAAACTAGCGGGAGCTGACACCGGGGAGCTGTTTTTT
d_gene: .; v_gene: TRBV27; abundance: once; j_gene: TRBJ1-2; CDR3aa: CASSSTDTYLYGYTF; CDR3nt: TGTGCCAGCAGCTCAACAGACACCTATCTCTATGGCTACACCTTC
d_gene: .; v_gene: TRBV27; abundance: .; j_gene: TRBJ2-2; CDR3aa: CASSSGTTGELFF; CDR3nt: TGTGCCAGCAGCTCCGGGACAACCGGGGAGCTGTTTTTT
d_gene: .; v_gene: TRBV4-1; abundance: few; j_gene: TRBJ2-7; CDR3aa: CASSQASGFGEQYF; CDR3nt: TGCGCCAGCAGCCAAGCTTCCGGATTCGGCGAGCAGTACTTC
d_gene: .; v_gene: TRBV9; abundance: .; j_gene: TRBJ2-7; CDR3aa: CASSPGSGGSYEQYF; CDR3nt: TGTGCCAGCAGCCCAGGTAGCGGTGGGTCCTACGAGCAGTACTTC
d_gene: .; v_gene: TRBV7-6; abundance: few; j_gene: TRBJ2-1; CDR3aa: CASSSQGHEQFF; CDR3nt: TGTGCCAGCAGCTCGCAGGGACATGAGCAGTTCTTC
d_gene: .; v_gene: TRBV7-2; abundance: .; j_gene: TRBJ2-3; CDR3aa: CASSRIGADTDTQYF; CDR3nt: TGTGCCAGCAGCCGCATTGGGGCCGACACAGATACGCAGTATTTT
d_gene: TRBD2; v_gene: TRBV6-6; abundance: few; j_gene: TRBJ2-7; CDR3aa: CASSPGLAESYEQYF; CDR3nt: TGTGCCAGCAGTCCCGGACTAGCGGAATCTTACGAGCAGTACTTC
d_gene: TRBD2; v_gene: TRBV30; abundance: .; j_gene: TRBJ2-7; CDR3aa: CAWSFGTSAYEQYF; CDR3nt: TGTGCCTGGAGCTTTGGGACTAGTGCTTACGAGCAGTACTTC
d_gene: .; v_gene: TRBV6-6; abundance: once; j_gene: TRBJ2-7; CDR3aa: CASSYVSGPYEQYF; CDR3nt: TGTGCCAGCAGTTACGTTAGCGGACCCTACGAGCAGTACTTC
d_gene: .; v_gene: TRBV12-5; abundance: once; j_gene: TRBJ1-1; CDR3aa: CASGLALRGTEAFF; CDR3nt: TGTGCTAGTGGTTTGGCCCTAAGGGGGACTGAAGCTTTCTTT
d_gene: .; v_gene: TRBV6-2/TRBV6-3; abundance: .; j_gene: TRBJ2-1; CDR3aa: CASRISYNEQFF; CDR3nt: TGTGCCAGCAGAATTTCGTACAATGAGCAGTTCTTC
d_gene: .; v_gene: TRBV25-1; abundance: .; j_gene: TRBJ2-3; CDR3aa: CASSELGMIPGYTDTQYF; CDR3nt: TGTGCCAGCAGTGAATTAGGCATGATTCCAGGTTACACAGATACGCAGTATTTT
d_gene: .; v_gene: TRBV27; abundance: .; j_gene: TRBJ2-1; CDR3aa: CASSLLGGIEQFF; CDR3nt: TGTGCCAGCAGTCTTCTTGGGGGTATTGAGCAGTTCTTC
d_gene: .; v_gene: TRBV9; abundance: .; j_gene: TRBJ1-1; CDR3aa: CASSPLMAPAEAFF; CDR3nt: TGTGCCAGCAGCCCGTTGATGGCGCCCGCTGAAGCTTTCTTT
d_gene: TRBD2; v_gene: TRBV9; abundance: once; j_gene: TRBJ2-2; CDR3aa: CASSSSGRITGELFF; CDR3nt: TGTGCCAGCAGTTCTAGCGGGAGGATCACCGGGGAGCTGTTTTTT
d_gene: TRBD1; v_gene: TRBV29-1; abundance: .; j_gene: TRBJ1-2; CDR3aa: CSVPTGPHGYTF; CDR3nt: TGCAGCGTTCCGACAGGGCCGCATGGCTACACCTTC
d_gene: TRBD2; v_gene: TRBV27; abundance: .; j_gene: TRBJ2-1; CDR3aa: CASSWTSTNEQFF; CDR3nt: TGTGCCAGCAGTTGGACTAGCACGAATGAGCAGTTCTTC
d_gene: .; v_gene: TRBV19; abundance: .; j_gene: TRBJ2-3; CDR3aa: CASSMTDTQYF; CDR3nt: TGTGCCAGTAGTATGACGGATACGCAGTATTTT
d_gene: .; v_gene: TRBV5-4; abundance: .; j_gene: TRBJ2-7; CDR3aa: CATESGESYEQYF; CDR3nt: TGTGCCACCGAATCAGGGGAGTCCTACGAGCAGTACTTC
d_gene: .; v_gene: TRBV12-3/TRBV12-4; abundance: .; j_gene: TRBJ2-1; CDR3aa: CASRAVTDEQFF; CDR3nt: TGTGCCAGCAGAGCCGTAACCGATGAGCAGTTCTTC
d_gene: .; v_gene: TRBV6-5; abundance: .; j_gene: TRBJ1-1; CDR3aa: CASRTSTEAFF; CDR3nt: TGTGCCAGCAGAACTAGCACTGAAGCTTTCTTT
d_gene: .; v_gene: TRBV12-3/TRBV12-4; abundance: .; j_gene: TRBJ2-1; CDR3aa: CASSEEDPRQFF; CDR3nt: TGTGCCAGCAGTGAGGAGGACCCTAGGCAGTTCTTC
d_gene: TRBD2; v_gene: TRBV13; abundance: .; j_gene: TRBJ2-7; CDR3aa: CASSLRREGLIEQYF; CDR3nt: TGTGCCAGCAGCTTAAGACGGGAGGGCCTCATAGAGCAGTACTTC
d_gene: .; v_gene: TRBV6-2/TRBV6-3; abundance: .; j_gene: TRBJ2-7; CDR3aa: CASSYSGRRYEQYF; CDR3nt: TGTGCCAGCAGTTACTCCGGGCGCAGGTACGAGCAGTACTTC
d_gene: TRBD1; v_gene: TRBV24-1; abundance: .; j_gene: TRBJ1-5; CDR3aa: CATSPGQFIQPQHF; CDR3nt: TGTGCCACCAGTCCGGGACAGTTTATTCAGCCCCAGCATTTT
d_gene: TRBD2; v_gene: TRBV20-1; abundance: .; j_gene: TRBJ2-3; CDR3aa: CSAQGGLAGKTDTQYF; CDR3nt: TGCAGTGCTCAGGGTGGACTAGCGGGAAAGACAGATACGCAGTATTTT
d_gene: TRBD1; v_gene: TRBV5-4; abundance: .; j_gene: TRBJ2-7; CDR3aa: CASTVRGGTGKYF; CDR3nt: TGTGCCAGCACCGTACGAGGAGGGACAGGAAAGTACTTC
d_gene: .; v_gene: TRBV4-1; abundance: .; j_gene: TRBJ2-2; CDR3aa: CASSQVLTNTGELFF; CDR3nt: TGCGCCAGCAGCCAAGTACTAACTAACACCGGGGAGCTGTTTTTT
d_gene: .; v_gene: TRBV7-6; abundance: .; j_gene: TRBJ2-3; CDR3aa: CASRPTLDPDTQYF; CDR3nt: TGTGCCAGCAGGCCAACACTAGACCCAGATACGCAGTATTTT
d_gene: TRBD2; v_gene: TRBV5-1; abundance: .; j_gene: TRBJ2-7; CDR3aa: CASSTSGRAEQYF; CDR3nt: TGCGCCAGCAGCACGAGCGGGAGGGCCGAGCAGTACTTC
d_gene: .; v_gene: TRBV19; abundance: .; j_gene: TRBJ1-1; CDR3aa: CASSIGYEAFF; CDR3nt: TGTGCCAGTAGTATCGGGTATGAAGCTTTCTTT
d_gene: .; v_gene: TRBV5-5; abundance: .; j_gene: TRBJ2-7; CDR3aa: CASSFDEYEQYF; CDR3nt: TGTGCCAGCAGCTTCGACGAGTACGAGCAGTACTTC
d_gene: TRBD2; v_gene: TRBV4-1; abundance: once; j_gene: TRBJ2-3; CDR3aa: CASSLHPPGTSGGTDTQYF; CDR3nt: TGCGCCAGCAGCCTCCACCCGCCGGGGACTAGCGGGGGCACAGATACGCAGTATTTT
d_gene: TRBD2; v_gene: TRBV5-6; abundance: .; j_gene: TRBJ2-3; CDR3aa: CASSATSGRDTQYF; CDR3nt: TGTGCCAGCAGCGCAACTAGCGGAAGAGATACGCAGTATTTT
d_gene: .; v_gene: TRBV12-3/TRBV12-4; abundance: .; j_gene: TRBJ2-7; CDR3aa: CASRVTGSSYEQYF; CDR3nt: TGTGCCAGCAGGGTAACAGGGAGCTCCTACGAGCAGTACTTC
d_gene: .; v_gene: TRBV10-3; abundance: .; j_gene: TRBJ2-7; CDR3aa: CAISSWTDKPYEQYF; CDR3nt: TGTGCCATTAGTTCTTGGACAGACAAGCCCTACGAGCAGTACTTC
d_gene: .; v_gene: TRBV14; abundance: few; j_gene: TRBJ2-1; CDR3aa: CASSPFGREQFF; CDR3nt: TGTGCCAGCAGCCCTTTTGGTCGTGAGCAGTTCTTC
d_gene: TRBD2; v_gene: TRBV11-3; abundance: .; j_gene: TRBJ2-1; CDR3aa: CASSSEGLAGMGDEQFF; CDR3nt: TGTGCCAGCAGCTCCGAGGGACTAGCGGGGATGGGCGATGAGCAGTTCTTC
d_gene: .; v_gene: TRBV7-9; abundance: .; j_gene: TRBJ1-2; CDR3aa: CAGKGFNYGYTF; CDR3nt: TGTGCCGGCAAGGGGTTTAACTATGGCTACACCTTC
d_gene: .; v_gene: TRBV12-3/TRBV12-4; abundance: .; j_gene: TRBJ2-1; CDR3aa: CASSFELEEQFF; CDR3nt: TGTGCCAGCAGTTTTGAGTTGGAGGAGCAGTTCTTC
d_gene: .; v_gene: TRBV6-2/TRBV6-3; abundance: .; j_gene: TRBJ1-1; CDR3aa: CASSYTRVNTEAFF; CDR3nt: TGTGCCAGCAGTTACACCAGGGTGAACACTGAAGCTTTCTTT
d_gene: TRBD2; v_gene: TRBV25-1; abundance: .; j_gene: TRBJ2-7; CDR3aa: CASSRGTNSYEQYF; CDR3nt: TGTGCCAGCAGTCGAGGGACTAACTCCTACGAGCAGTACTTC
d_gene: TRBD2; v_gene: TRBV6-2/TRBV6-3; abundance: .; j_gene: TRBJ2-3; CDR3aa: CASSLEREGPDTQYF; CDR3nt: TGTGCCAGCAGTCTAGAGCGGGAGGGCCCAGATACGCAGTATTTT
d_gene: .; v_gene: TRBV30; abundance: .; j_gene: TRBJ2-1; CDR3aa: CALDSFNEQFF; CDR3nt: TGTGCCCTGGACAGTTTCAATGAGCAGTTCTTC
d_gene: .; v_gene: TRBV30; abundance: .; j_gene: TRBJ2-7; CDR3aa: CAWSTQAGYEQYF; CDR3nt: TGTGCCTGGAGTACCCAGGCGGGCTACGAGCAGTACTTC